This T cell receptor beta chain was profiled in a study of T-cell memory formation after mild COVID-19. Background on the study: Largely donor-specific TCR clusters were found. Broader study findings: Cross-reactive memory apparently joined, as some responding clones appeared in pre-infection memory. Those CD4+ clones that contracted were mainly in CM and EM (CD8+ ones in EMRA).

TCRdb independently ran MiXCR on the 5' RACE reads; one entry per CDR3 protein. The table lists about 200,000 distinct CDR3 sequences, 16% of them singletons. V was clipped by 4 bases and J by 1 base, with 8 bases between them. The CDR3 covers 13 residues. CDR1 is SGHRS and CDR2 is YFSETQ in the germline V gene. As for this clonotype: Its antigen is unidentified.

This clonotype was obtained from an adult woman who had mild COVID-19 (a few samples of this study predate the infection). Cell type and time point are not known. Sequenced sample: PBMCs or a T cell subset sorted from them (not recorded which). V and J are TRBV5-1 and TRBJ1-1; no firm D call. The CDR3, as DNA: TGCGCCAGCAGCGTATTAGAGAACACTGAAGCTTTCTTT. It codes for CASSVLENTEAFF.